The present TCR beta chain was sequenced within a study of T cells after yellow fever vaccination. Looking at the study overall: Fractions containing few cells were prepared with SMART-Seq v4 Ultra Low Input. Study observations and caveats: The secondary T-cell response peaked on day 5, not day 15, but was weaker. Abundant clonotypes from the bulk population could have been carried over as contaminants into FACS-sorted repertoires.

MiXCR was run by TCRdb on the 5' RACE reads, yielding one entry per CDR3 protein. The table includes approximately 260,000 distinct CDR3 sequences, 10% to 15% detected once. V trimming: 0 bases; J trimming: 6 bases; junction bases outside the gene matches: 14. The CDR3 extends over 19 amino acids. Per the germline V gene, CDR1 is LGHNA and CDR2 is YNFKEQ. As regards this clonotype: The antigen is unknown.

The TCR originated in a man aged 25 to 40 who received the YFV17D yellow fever vaccine. The chain employs TRBV4-2 and TRBJ2-1; 10 nucleotides line up with TRBD1. The specimen comprised CD4+ T cells sorted from PBMCs, sampled 45 days after the yellow fever booster vaccination. CDR3 DNA: TGTGCCAGCAGCCAAGACGGCAGTCACAGGGACAGGGGAGTCAATGAGCAGTTCTTC. This gives the protein CASSQDGSHRDRGVNEQFF.